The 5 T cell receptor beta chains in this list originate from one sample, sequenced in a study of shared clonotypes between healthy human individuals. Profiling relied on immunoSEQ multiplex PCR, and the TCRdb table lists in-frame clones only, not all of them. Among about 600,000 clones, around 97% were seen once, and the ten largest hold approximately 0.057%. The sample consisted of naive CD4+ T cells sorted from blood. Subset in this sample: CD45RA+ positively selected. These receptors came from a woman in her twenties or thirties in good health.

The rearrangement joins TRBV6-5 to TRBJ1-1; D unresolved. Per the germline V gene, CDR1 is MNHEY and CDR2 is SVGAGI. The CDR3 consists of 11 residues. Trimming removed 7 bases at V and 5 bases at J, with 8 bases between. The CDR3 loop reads CASNVPTEAFF. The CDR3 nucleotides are TGTGCCAGCAACGTTCCTACTGAAGCTTTCTTT.

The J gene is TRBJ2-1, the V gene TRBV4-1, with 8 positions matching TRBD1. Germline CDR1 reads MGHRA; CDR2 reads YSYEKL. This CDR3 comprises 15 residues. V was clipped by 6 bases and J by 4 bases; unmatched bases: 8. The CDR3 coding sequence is TGCGCCAGCAGTTCAACAGGGGGGACGTACAATGAGCAGTTCTTC. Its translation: CASSSTGGTYNEQFF.

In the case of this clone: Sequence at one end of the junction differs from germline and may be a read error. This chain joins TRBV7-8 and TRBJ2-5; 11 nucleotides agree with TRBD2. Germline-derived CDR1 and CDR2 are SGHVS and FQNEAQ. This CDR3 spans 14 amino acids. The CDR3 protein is CASSLAGGQETQYF. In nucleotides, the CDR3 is TGTGCCAGCAGCCTAGCGGGAGGACAAGAGACCCAGTACTTC.

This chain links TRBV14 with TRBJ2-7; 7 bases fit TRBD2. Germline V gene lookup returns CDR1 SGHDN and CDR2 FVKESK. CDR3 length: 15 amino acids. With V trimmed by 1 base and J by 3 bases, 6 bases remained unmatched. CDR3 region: CASSQGLAELYEQYF. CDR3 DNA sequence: TGTGCCAGCAGCCAAGGGCTAGCGGAGCTCTACGAGCAGTACTTC.

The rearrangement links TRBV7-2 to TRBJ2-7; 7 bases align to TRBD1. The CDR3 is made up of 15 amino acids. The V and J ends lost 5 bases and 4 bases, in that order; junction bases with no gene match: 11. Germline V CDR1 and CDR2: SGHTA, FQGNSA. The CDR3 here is CASSLLRDSLYEQYF. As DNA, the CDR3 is TGTGCCAGCAGCCTACTCCGGGACAGCTTATACGAGCAGTACTTC.